Below, 29 T cell receptor beta chains from the same sample are listed, as sequenced in a study of T-cell memory formation after mild COVID-19. TCRdb reprocessed the 5' RACE reads with MiXCR, giving one entry per CDR3 protein. The sample shows about 470,000 distinct CDR3 sequences, more than 20% of them seen only once. Specimen: PBMCs or a T cell subset sorted from them (not recorded which). The receptors originated from an adult woman who had mild COVID-19 (a few samples of this study predate the infection). Cell type and time point are not known.

The CDR3 reads CASSQGTGGTSGTEAFF. Here the CDR3 DNA reads TGCGCCAGCAGCCAAGGGACAGGGGGAACTTCGGGGACTGAAGCTTTCTTT. The chain joins TRBV4-1 to TRBJ1-1; TRBD1 matches 10 bases. In germline, CDR1 is MGHRA, CDR2 YSYEKL. The length of the CDR3 is 17 residues. V lost 1 base, J lost 5 bases, and 10 bases stayed unmatched.

This clonotype occurred a few times. The V and J genes are TRBV7-3 and TRBJ2-1, with D possibly being TRBD1 (6 bases). This CDR3 region has 16 residues. V lost 2 bases, J lost 7 bases, and 18 bases lay in between. Looked up from germline, CDR1 is SGHTA and CDR2 is FQGTGA. CDR3 in amino acids: CASSLGVRGLRNEQFF. CDR3 DNA sequence: TGTGCCAGCAGCTTAGGAGTCAGGGGTCTTAGGAATGAGCAGTTCTTC.

This clonotype was counted only a few times. The chain joins TRBV21-1 to TRBJ2-7. TRBV21-1 counts as a pseudogene. This CDR3 contains 16 residues. CDR3 in amino acids: CASTKCTNREAYEQYF. In DNA form, the CDR3 reads TGTGCCAGCACCAAGTGTACGAACCGAGAGGCCTACGAGCAGTACTTC.

The genes are TRBV4-1 and TRBJ2-3; D is possibly TRBD2 (6 bases). Trimming left V 4 bases short and J 5 bases short, with 16 bases between. This CDR3 is built from 15 residues. Germline V gives CDR1 MGHRA, CDR2 YSYEKL. The CDR3 region is CASSPQGRAGDTQYF. CDR3 DNA sequence: TGCGCCAGCAGCCCCCAAGGTAGAGCGGGAGATACGCAGTATTTT.

This clonotype was picked up a small number of times. V gene TRBV12-3 or TRBV12-4 combines with J gene TRBJ2-7, with TRBD2 as a possible D gene (5 bases). The CDR3 runs to 15 residues. V was trimmed by 6 bases and J by 0 bases, leaving 15 bases between them. This CDR3 reads CASRAGVLGSYEQYF. For the CDR3, the DNA is TGTGCCAGCAGAGCCGGGGTCTTGGGCTCCTACGAGCAGTACTTC.

The chain has TRBV20-1 and TRBJ1-5; 9 bases align to TRBD1. CDR3 length: 14 amino acids. The V and J ends lost 6 bases and 1 base, in that order; junction bases with no gene match: 4. Germline V CDR1 and CDR2: DFQATT, SNEGSKA (reference sequence). The CDR3 sequence is CSAFGTGSNQPQHF. DNA of the CDR3: TGCAGTGCGTTCGGGACAGGGAGCAATCAGCCCCAGCATTTT.

This chain joins TRBV12-3 or TRBV12-4 and TRBJ1-2, with 10 bases aligning to TRBD1. V dropped 3 bases and J dropped 4; count of bases not matched to a gene: 8. The length of the CDR3 is 16 residues. The chain's CDR3 is CASSLYDRGQGYGYTF. The CDR3 nucleotides read TGTGCCAGCAGTTTGTACGACAGGGGGCAAGGCTATGGCTACACCTTC.

The V call is TRBV5-1, the J call TRBJ2-7; TRBD1 matches at 10 bases. Germline values: CDR1 SGHRS, CDR2 YFSETQ. The V gene end was trimmed by 4 bases and the J gene end by 4 bases; junction bases not matched to a gene: 5. The CDR3 spans 14 residues. CDR3 in DNA: TGCGCCAGCAGCCCCTGGACAGGGGGGTACGAGCAGTACTTC. It codes for CASSPWTGGYEQYF.

The V call is TRBV3-1, the J call TRBJ2-3; 7 positions agree with TRBD2. The V gene end was trimmed by 0 bases and the J gene end by 2 bases; junction bases not matched to a gene: 8. The CDR3 runs 17 residues. Germline V lookup: CDR1 LGHDT, CDR2 YNNKEL (reference sequence). The CDR3 region is CASSQDVLAALTDTQYF. The CDR3 nucleotides read TGTGCCAGCAGCCAAGATGTGCTAGCGGCCCTCACAGATACGCAGTATTTT.

The chain is built from TRBV7-9 and TRBJ2-4, with 7 bases lining up with TRBD1. The J segment lost 1 base and the V segment lost 5 bases, leaving 11 bases of the junction unmatched. Germline loops: CDR1 SEHNR, CDR2 FQNEAQ (reference sequence). The CDR3 is 17 residues long. The CDR3 nucleotides read TGTGCCAGCAGCGCCGGCCGGGACAGATTTGCCAAAAACATTCAGTACTTC. Residues: CASSAGRDRFAKNIQYF.

This clonotype appeared a few times. The V and J genes are TRBV7-2 and TRBJ2-4, with D perhaps assigned TRBD1 or TRBD2 (5 bases each). Germline V gives CDR1 SGHTA, CDR2 FQGNSA. The CDR3 consists of 13 residues. V was shortened by 1 base and J by 7 bases, with 8 bases between the two germline ends. The CDR3: CASSLDRDNIQYF. In DNA, the CDR3 is TGTGCCAGCAGCTTAGATAGGGACAACATTCAGTACTTC.

The chain recombines TRBV6-6 with TRBJ2-3, with D unresolved. The CDR3 consists of 15 residues. Germline assignment: CDR1 MNHNY and CDR2 SVGAGI (reference sequence). Trimming took 2 bases from V and 4 from J, leaving 13 bases between them. The CDR3 nucleotides are TGTGCCAGCAGTTACGTCCAGGCCCAGGCAGATACGCAGTATTTT. It translates to CASSYVQAQADTQYF.

The chain employs TRBV20-1 and TRBJ1-1, with TRBD1 identical over 9 bases. V was clipped by 1 base and J by 5 bases; unmatched bases: 8. From germline, CDR1 is DFQATT and CDR2 SNEGSKA (reference sequence). This CDR3 contains 15 residues. The CDR3 region is CSARGMGQGRTEAFF. CDR3 DNA: TGCAGTGCTAGAGGTATGGGACAGGGAAGGACTGAAGCTTTCTTT.

This clonotype was seen a handful of times. The chain joins TRBV12-3 or TRBV12-4 to TRBJ2-7; 9 nucleotides line up with TRBD1. V shed 9 bases, J shed 5 bases, and the junction held 5 bases outside the gene matches. This CDR3 contains 12 residues. CDR3 in amino acids: CASGTGSNEQYF. The CDR3 DNA is TGTGCCAGTGGGACAGGGTCCAACGAGCAGTACTTC.

This clonotype has more than one count but fewer than ten. The chain is built from TRBV12-3 or TRBV12-4 and TRBJ1-1, with D possibly being TRBD1 (6 bases). Trimming removed 5 bases at V and 4 bases at J, with 14 bases between. The CDR3 extends over 14 amino acids. The CDR3 coding sequence is TGTGCCAGCAGTATGGGAGGAGGGGGCACTGAAGCTTTCTTT. It specifies CASSMGGGGTEAFF.

This rearrangement joins TRBV20-1 to TRBJ1-2; D possibly corresponds to TRBD1 (5 bases). The length of the CDR3 is 13 residues. V shed 3 bases and J shed 4 bases, with 12 bases lying between them. Germline CDR1 reads DFQATT; CDR2 reads SNEGSKA (reference sequence). As DNA, the CDR3 is TGCAGTGCTAGTAGAGGGGTCGGCTATGGCTACACCTTC. Translated, it gives CSASRGVGYGYTF.

The chain has TRBV4-1 and TRBJ2-5; tentatively, D is TRBD2 (7 bases). Trimming shortened V by 0 bases and J by 5 bases, and 16 bases separated the two germline ends. The CDR3 is 16 residues long. Germline V lookup: CDR1 MGHRA, CDR2 YSYEKL. The CDR3 loop reads CASSQDRTGRGETQYF. In DNA, the CDR3 is TGCGCCAGCAGCCAAGATCGAACAGGGAGGGGGGAGACCCAGTACTTC.

This clonotype was seen at least ten times. This chain links TRBV3-1 with TRBJ2-2; D remains ambiguous. V dropped 3 bases and J dropped 5 bases, with 13 bases sitting between them. CDR3 length: 15 residues. Germline V gene data show CDR1 as LGHDT and CDR2 as YNNKEL (reference sequence). For the CDR3, the DNA is TGTGCCAGCAGCCAGATGGTTGGGTCAACCGGGGAGCTGTTTTTT. The encoded protein is CASSQMVGSTGELFF. Full variable domain (missing parts from reference TRBV3-1 and TRBJ2-2): DTAVSQTPKYLVTQMGNDKSIKCEQNLGHDTMYWYKQDSKKFLKIMFSYNNKELIINETVPNRFSPKSPDKAHLNLHINSLELGDSAVYFCASSQMVGSTGELFFGEGSRLTVL.

There are many counts of this clonotype. CDR3 region: CAISDRNQPQHF. CDR3 in DNA: TGTGCCATCAGTGACAGGAATCAGCCCCAGCATTTT. The rearrangement joins TRBV10-3 to TRBJ1-5, with no clear D. The V gene's germline CDR1 is ENHRY and CDR2 SYGVKD. The CDR3 loop spans 12 amino acids. The germline V and J ends were trimmed by 3 bases and 4 bases, with 4 bases remaining between them.

This clonotype was counted between two and nine times. V and J are TRBV6-6 and TRBJ2-7, with D perhaps TRBD2 (6 bases). In germline, CDR1 is MNHNY, CDR2 SVGAGI (reference sequence). This CDR3 comprises 14 residues. V lost 4 bases and J 3 bases, leaving 13 bases between the germline ends. CDR3 loop: CASSSGGFLYEQYF. The DNA for the CDR3 is TGTGCCAGCAGTTCTGGGGGGTTCCTCTACGAGCAGTACTTC.

The chain joins TRBV4-2 to TRBJ2-3; D uncertain. CDR1 and CDR2 from the germline V gene are LGHNA and YNFKEQ. The CDR3 runs to 17 residues. Trimming left V 0 bases short and J 2 bases short, with 15 bases between. The CDR3 sequence is CASSQDGRVPATDTQYF. In DNA, the CDR3 is TGTGCCAGCAGCCAAGATGGTCGGGTGCCAGCCACAGATACGCAGTATTTT.

This chain links TRBV7-6 with TRBJ2-7; maybe TRBD1 (6 bases). V was clipped by 4 bases and J by 2 bases, with 12 bases between them. The CDR3 consists of 14 residues. The germline CDR1 and CDR2 sequences are SGHVS and FNYEAQ. CDR3 sequence: CASSSVDSPYEQYF. CDR3 sequence (DNA): TGTGCCAGCAGCTCTGTGGACAGCCCCTACGAGCAGTACTTC.

The sample holds a few counts of this clonotype. The rearrangement joins TRBV5-5 to TRBJ2-7; D not certain. CDR3 length equals 12 residues. Germline CDR1 SGHKS, CDR2 YYEKEE (reference sequence). Trimming removed 6 bases from V and 4 bases from J, with 11 bases in between. The CDR3 is CASNHGVYEQYF. CDR3 in DNA: TGTGCCAGCAACCATGGGGTTTACGAGCAGTACTTC.

This clonotype was seen many times. The chain has TRBV7-9 and TRBJ2-7; D gene uncertain. Germline values: CDR1 SEHNR, CDR2 FQNEAQ (reference sequence). The CDR3 loop spans 13 amino acids. V shed 0 bases and J shed 3 bases, with 6 bases lying between them. CDR3 coding DNA: TGTGCCAGCAGCTTAGCGCGCGGCTACGAGCAGTACTTC. Amino acids: CASSLARGYEQYF.

CDR3 region: CASSPAFRSGTSYEQYF. CDR3 DNA: TGTGCCAGCAGCCCCGCTTTCCGTAGCGGGACCTCCTACGAGCAGTACTTC. The chain combines TRBV3-1 with TRBJ2-7, with 8 bases fitting TRBD2. Germline V gives CDR1 LGHDT, CDR2 YNNKEL (reference sequence). CDR3 length equals 17 residues. V gave up 4 bases and J gave up 0 bases; unmatched junction bases: 11.

This clonotype was picked up a small number of times. The gene calls are TRBV6-4 and TRBJ2-1, with TRBD1 matching over 9 bases. The CDR3 is 15 residues long. With 5 bases clipped from V and 1 base from J, the junction kept 3 bases outside the gene matches. From germline, CDR1 is MRHNA and CDR2 SNTAGT. CDR3 region: CASSYDRGSYNEQFF. The CDR3 region has the DNA TGTGCCAGCAGTTATGACAGGGGGTCCTACAATGAGCAGTTCTTC.

This clonotype was found a few times. This chain connects TRBV19 to TRBJ1-4; D remains unclear. V lost 7 bases to trimming and J lost 0 bases, with 12 bases between them. The CDR3 has 15 residues. Germline CDR1 is LNHDA and CDR2 is SQIVND (reference sequence). This chain's CDR3 is CASKGWQATNEKLFF. The CDR3 region has the DNA TGTGCCAGTAAAGGTTGGCAAGCAACTAATGAAAAACTGTTTTTT.

This clonotype has only a few counts. The chain joins TRBV4-1 to TRBJ2-7; TRBD2 aligns across 13 bases. The V gene end was trimmed by 4 bases and the J gene end by 2 bases; junction bases not matched to a gene: 5. CDR1 and CDR2 (germline): MGHRA, YSYEKL. This CDR3 region has 16 residues. CDR3 sequence: CASSRSGTSGAYEQYF. CDR3 DNA sequence: TGCGCCAGCAGCCGATCCGGGACTAGCGGGGCCTACGAGCAGTACTTC.

This clonotype occurred a few times. The chain employs TRBV5-4 and TRBJ2-7; 12 nucleotides agree with TRBD1. The CDR3 spans 14 residues. J gave up 4 bases and V 3 bases, and 2 bases lay outside the gene matches. Germline V gene sequence: CDR1 SGHNT, CDR2 YYREEE (reference sequence). DNA of the CDR3: TGTGCCAGCAGCTGGGACAGGGGGCAGTACGAGCAGTACTTC. Translation: CASSWDRGQYEQYF.